This entry describes one T cell receptor beta chain. Its antigen specificity is not known. No base-level quality is on record; no much larger clone is a single base apart. The data derive from a study of T cells in Graves' hyperthyroidism and ophthalmopathy (dated by TCRdb to 2018 to 2020). For context, the study as a whole: Peripheral blood samples were taken at the time of initial diagnosis, prior to any treatment. In addition, the study compared T-cell repertoires in thyroid tissue and in blood from roughly 6 Graves' hyperthyroidism patients. Once sampling was done, hyperthyroidism patients were given methimazole at a starting dose of 30 mg daily, whereas ophthalmopathy patients were given high-dose intravenous methylprednisolone. The paper describes TCR Vbeta CDR3 sequencing of 120 to 150 peripheral blood samples, made up of roughly 40 ophthalmopathy patients, some 76 hyperthyroidism patients and some 17 progressor patients. The roughly 91 discovery patients were randomly divided into training and test sets at a 7:3 ratio. To identify TCR V-J signatures that set the groups apart, the researchers used a discovery cohort of 90 to 100 patients, made up of around 40 with Graves' ophthalmopathy and 55 to 65 with stable Graves' hyperthyroidism. An independent validation cohort of some 18 hyperthyroidism patients and about 16 patients who later progressed to ophthalmopathy tested prospective prediction of ophthalmopathy. The paper's findings and limits, for the study overall: Most expanded thyroid clonotypes (frequency above 0.001) were also detected in blood, a finding suggesting that blood repertoires may reflect thyroid immune responses. A model built on a 13 V-J signature distinguished ophthalmopathy from stable hyperthyroidism, reaching 85% to 90% sensitivity and around 81% specificity in cross-validation and 80%/75% in testing. In validation, progression to ophthalmopathy was predicted by the model with around 70% sensitivity and approximately 78% specificity, a median of approximately 6.5 months before onset. Sample size was not statistically predetermined, and investigators were not blinded to group allocation.

A patient counted as having stable Graves' hyperthyroidism if no progression to ophthalmopathy occurred over 18 months of follow-up. The hyperthyroidism patients were between 18 and 65 years old and newly diagnosed, with a disease duration of less than 2 months. Any patient with an uncontrolled infection, another autoimmune disease, pregnancy or lactation was excluded. Diagnoses were based on clinical symptoms, serum thyroxine and TRAb, thyroid ultrasound and orbital computed tomography. PBMCs were separated from 10 ml of fresh peripheral blood using Ficoll-Paque density gradient centrifugation. Total RNA was extracted using Trizol reagent, and RNA quality was assessed on an Agilent 2100 Bioanalyzer. The CDR3, from cysteine to phenylalanine, totals 16 residues. The only DNA kept is the CDR3, 48 bases in frame from the first base. CDR1 and CDR2 (MDHEN, SYDVKM) derive from the germline V gene. V is pared back by 4 bases and J by 0 bases, with 16 bases lying between the germline termini.

TCR beta CDR3 regions were amplified from RNA transcripts. The TCR CDR3 was subjected to a first round of RT-PCR using the HTBI primer set and the Qiagen OneStep RT-PCR kit. A second multiplex PCR round built the libraries, followed by size selection and purification. Sequencing of the libraries was done on an Illumina HiSeq2000 using paired-end 100 bp reads. On the study's bioinformatics: SOAPnuke was used to process the raw data, with reads discarded if the reads contained adapters or uncalled bases, had a mean Phred below 15, or lacked an exact constant-primer or identifier match. High-quality paired reads were merged with COPE v1.2.5, and unique nucleotide sequences were defined as clonotypes. Clonotypes were aligned to IMGT TRBV, TRBD and TRBJ reference segments using MiTCR v1.1. Analysis was restricted to V-J combinations with a frequency above 0.0001, which covered roughly 99% of repertoires. A TCS score was defined as the ratio of F50 (clonal expansion) to E x V (chaos), with BLOSUM62-based TCRdist applied between CDR3 peptides within each V-J. Welch's t-statistics and random forest reduced around 510 V-J features to 13, which were used in a naive Bayes classifier (R e1071). Through fastp at Q25 and MiXCR, TCRdb rebuilt clones from the public reads, retaining in-frame beta chains. Each entry merges the rows of one CDR3 protein and shows their most common DNA and genes. Here the V and J calls rest on TCRdb's processing, not on the authors' analysis. The sample contains hundreds of thousands of distinct CDR3 sequences, around 17% of them found a single time. The biggest ten clones account for approximately 18% of the sample.

The sequenced sample consisted of blood. This sequence was found in a woman aged 18-30 years with Graves' hyperthyroidism. The V and J segments used are TRBV28 and TRBJ2-7, with the D gene uncertain. This receptor has the CDR3 CASSSPGRSSSYEQYF. DNA sequence: TGTGCCAGCAGTTCTCCCGGCAGGTCAAGCTCCTACGAGCAGTACTTC.